This TCR beta chain emerged from a study of vaccination effects on CD4 cells after COVID-19. General study findings and limits: Late post-vaccination, clones induced by infection and those induced by vaccine underwent marked clonal contraction.

About this clone: Its antigen is currently unknown.

Scientists isolated CD4+ T cells after an approximately 10-day culture period ended. Nobody among the vaccine recipients had prior SARS-CoV-2 infection (nucleocapsid antibodies were negative). V shed 4 bases and J shed 7 bases, with 5 bases lying between them. Germline loops: CDR1 SGHTA, CDR2 FQGNSA. This CDR3 contains 11 residues. The data were produced by immunoSEQ multiplex PCR, yet TCRdb's version contains in-frame clones alone and is incomplete. The table lists around 46,000 clones, around 67% of them singletons. The sample was CD4+ T cells from PBMCs cultured without peptide, taken before COVID-19 vaccination. This rearrangement joins TRBV7-2 to TRBJ2-1; unclear D gene. The TCR was taken from a human donor who received a COVID-19 vaccine. CDR3 sequence (DNA): TGTGCCAGCAGCTCAGCTAATGAGCAGTTCTTC. This encodes CASSSANEQFF.